This T cell receptor beta chain is drawn from a study of T cells after yellow fever vaccination. Findings and caveats of the study: Weaker in magnitude, the secondary response showed a faster peak on day 5 versus 15. Post-booster samples contained most primary-vaccination clones (about 95% CD4, around 90% CD8). The presence of abundant clonotypes contaminating from the bulk population was possible in FACS-sorted repertoires.

V dropped 1 base and J dropped 0 bases, with 10 bases sitting between them. The CDR3 totals 15 residues. From germline, CDR1 is SEHNR and CDR2 FQNEAQ (reference sequence). This clonotype was detected ten times or more. Its antigen remains unknown. By 5'RACE template switching, TCR cDNA was produced, with a universal primer site and UMIs added in the process. TCRdb redid the calling of the 5' RACE reads with MiXCR, one entry per CDR3 protein. Of some 30,000 distinct CDR3 sequences listed, 4.4% are singletons. The receptor was derived from a young man who received the YFV17D yellow fever vaccine. The chain recombines TRBV7-9 with TRBJ2-7; perhaps TRBD1 as D (5 bases). Sequenced here: CD8+ T cells sorted from PBMCs, sampled 5 days after the yellow fever booster vaccination. In DNA form, the CDR3 reads TGTGCCAGCAGCTTAGGGGGCAGTCCCTCCTACGAGCAGTACTTC. Translation: CASSLGGSPSYEQYF.